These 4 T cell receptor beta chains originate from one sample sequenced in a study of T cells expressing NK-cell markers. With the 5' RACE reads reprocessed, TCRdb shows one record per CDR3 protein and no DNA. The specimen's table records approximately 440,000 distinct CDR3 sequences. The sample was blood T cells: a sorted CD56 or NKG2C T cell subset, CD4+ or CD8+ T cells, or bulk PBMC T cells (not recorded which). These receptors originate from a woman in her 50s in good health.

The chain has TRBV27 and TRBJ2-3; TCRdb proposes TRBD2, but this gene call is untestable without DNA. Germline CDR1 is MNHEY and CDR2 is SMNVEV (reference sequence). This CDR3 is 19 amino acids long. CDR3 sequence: CASSNRMTSGDASTDTQYF.

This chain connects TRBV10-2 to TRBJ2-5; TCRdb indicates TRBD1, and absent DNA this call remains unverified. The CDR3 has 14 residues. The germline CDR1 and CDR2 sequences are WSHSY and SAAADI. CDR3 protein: CASSGWGPGETQYF.

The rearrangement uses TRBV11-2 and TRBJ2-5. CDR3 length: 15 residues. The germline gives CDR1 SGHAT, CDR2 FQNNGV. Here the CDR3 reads CASSLVRFNQETQYF.

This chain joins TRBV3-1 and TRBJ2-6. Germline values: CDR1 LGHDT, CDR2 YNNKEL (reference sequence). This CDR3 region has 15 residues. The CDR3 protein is CASSQDSGGANVLTF.